This T cell receptor (beta chain) comes out of a study of regulatory T cells in long-lasting Graves disease (dated by TCRdb to about 2021). Regarding the complete study: Newly diagnosed Graves' disease patients had taken antithyroid drugs for less than 3 months. TCR sequencing covered some 13 persistent and roughly 20 newly diagnosed Graves' disease patients, 33 samples in total. The study was conducted in China and was registered as a clinical trial. Persistent Graves' disease patients were compared with newly diagnosed Graves' disease patients by peripheral blood TCR sequencing and RNA sequencing.

The time point label corresponds to: newly diagnosed GD, antithyroid drugs for less than 3 months. RNA was extracted from PBMCs in TRIzol for both TCR sequencing and RNA sequencing. The diagnosis of Graves' disease was made according to American Thyroid Association guidelines. Patients for the study were recruited at an endocrinology department in Xi'an, China. Each patient gave roughly 10 milliliters of peripheral blood, collected in an EDTA anticoagulant tube. Ficoll Paque Plus density gradient separation was used to isolate PBMCs, and no additional T cell sorting was done. An Agilent 2100 Bioanalyzer and agarose gel were used to check RNA quality, while a NanoDrop 2000 measured RNA concentration. This clonotype was observed a handful of times. It has no known antigen specificity. No base quality values were provided; no much bigger clone lies one nucleotide off. The investigation overall reported the following: Preferential use of TRBV28, TRBJ1-2 and TRBJ2-5 was observed in persistent disease, whereas TRBV20-1 and TRBJ2-1 were favored in newly diagnosed disease. A larger number of public clonotypes was shared among persistent patients (about 2,700) than among newly diagnosed patients (roughly 930). Peripheral blood alone was examined, since thyroid tissue, which constituted the primary lesion, could not be accessed. Sequencing and analysis were limited to the TCR beta chain. Compared with newly diagnosed patients, patients with persistent Graves' disease had lower TCR Shannon entropy and fewer highly expanded clones, which suggests clonal expansion. The authors noted that the small sample size was a limitation that may lower accuracy.

V is shortened by 0 bases, J by 7 bases, and the region joining them spans 12 bases. Counted from cysteine to phenylalanine, this CDR3 has 14 amino acids. This entry keeps only the CDR3 DNA: 42 bases, framed from base 1. From a lookup of the germline V gene, CDR1 and CDR2 are MNHEY and SVGAGI. Libraries were constructed by multiplex PCR. TCRdb lists the instrument as Illumina HiSeq 4000. iRepertoire HTBI primers and Arm-PCR amplification of CDR3 regions were used to construct TCR beta libraries. Gel purification was performed on PCR products prior to sequencing. Under the source paper's analysis protocol: Gene usage analysis of CDR3 amino acid clonotypes relied on the roughly 60 TRBV and 14 TRBJ segments identified across samples. COPE and FqMerger were used to merge filtered high-quality paired reads into contigs. Contigs were aligned with BLAST to IMGT TRBV, TRBD and TRBJ reference genes, and CDR3 was defined per IMGT. Highly expanded clones were defined as clonotypes with a frequency above 0.1%. Shannon entropy was used to measure repertoire diversity, and the Gini coefficient was used to measure V-J evenness. Clonotypes shared by more than one individual were considered public. TCRdb reprocessed the public reads (quality trimming at Q25 with fastp, clone calling with MiXCR) and kept in-frame beta chains. Each entry is one CDR3 protein sequence, shown with its most common DNA and genes. These V and J calls rely on TCRdb rather than the paper's analysis. Recorded for this sample are about 370,000 distinct CDR3 sequences; 15% to 19% of them occurred a single time. Of the sample, 20% to 25% is held by the ten largest clones.

Sequences were derived from peripheral blood mononuclear cells (PBMCs), sampled at new diagnosis, from a patient treated with antithyroid drugs. The rearrangement combines TRBV6-5 with TRBJ2-5; a weak D assignment points to TRBD2 (6 bases agree). The sequence was obtained from a female donor with Graves disease. DNA sequence: TGTGCCAGCAGTTACTCTCAGCCGCGGGGGACCCAGTACTTC. Translated, this gives CASSYSQPRGTQYF.